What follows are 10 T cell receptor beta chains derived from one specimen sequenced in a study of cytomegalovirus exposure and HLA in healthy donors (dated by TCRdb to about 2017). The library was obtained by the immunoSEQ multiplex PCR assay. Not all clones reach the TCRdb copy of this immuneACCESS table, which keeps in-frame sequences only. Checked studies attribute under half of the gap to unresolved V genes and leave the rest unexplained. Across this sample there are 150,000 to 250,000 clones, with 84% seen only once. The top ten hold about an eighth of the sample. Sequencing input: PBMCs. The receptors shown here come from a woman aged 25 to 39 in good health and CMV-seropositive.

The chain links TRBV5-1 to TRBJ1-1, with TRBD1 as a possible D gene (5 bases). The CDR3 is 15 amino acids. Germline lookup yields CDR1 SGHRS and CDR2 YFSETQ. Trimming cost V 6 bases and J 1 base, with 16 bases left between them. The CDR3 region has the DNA TGCGCCAGCAATAGCCTTGCTACAGGGAACACTGAAGCTTTCTTT. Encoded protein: CASNSLATGNTEAFF.

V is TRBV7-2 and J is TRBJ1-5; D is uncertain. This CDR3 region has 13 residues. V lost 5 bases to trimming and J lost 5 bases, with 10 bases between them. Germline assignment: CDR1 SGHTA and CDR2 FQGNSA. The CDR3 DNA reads TGTGCCAGCAGCCCCTATCAGGATCAGCCCCAGCATTTT. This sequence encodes CASSPYQDQPQHF. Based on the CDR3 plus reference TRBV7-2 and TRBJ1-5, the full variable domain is GAGVSQSPSNKVTEKGKDVELRCDPISGHTALYWYRQSLGQGLEFLIYFQGNSAPDKSGLPSDRFSAERTGGSVSTLTIQRTQQEDSAVYLCASSPYQDQPQHFGDGTRLSIL.

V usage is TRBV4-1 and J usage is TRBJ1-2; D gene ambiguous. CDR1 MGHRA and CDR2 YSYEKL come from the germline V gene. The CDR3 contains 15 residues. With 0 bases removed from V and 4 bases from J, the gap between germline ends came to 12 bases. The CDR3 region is CASSQDPVTPYGYTF. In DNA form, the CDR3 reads TGCGCCAGCAGCCAAGATCCTGTTACACCCTATGGCTACACCTTC.

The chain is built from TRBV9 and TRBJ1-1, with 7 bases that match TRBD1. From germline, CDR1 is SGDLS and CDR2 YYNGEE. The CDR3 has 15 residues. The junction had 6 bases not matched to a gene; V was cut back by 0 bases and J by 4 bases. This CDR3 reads CASSVGGQPFTEAFF. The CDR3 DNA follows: TGTGCCAGCAGCGTAGGGGGACAGCCTTTCACTGAAGCTTTCTTT. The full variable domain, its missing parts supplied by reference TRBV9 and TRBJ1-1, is DSGVTQTPKHLITATGQRVTLRCSPRSGDLSVYWYQQSLDQGLQFLIQYYNGEERAKGNILERFSAQQFPDLHSELNLSSLELGDSALYFCASSVGGQPFTEAFFGQGTRLTVV.

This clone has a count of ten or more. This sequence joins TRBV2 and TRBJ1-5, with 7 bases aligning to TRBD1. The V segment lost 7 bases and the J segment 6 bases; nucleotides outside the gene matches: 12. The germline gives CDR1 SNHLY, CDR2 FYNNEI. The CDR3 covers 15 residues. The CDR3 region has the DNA TGTGCCAGCACCAGGGACAGTGTAGGGAGTCAGCCCCAGCATTTT. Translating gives CASTRDSVGSQPQHF.

CDR3 nucleotides: TGTGCCAGCAGCACTTCGGTCCACGAGCAGTACTTC. Its protein is CASSTSVHEQYF. This chain joins TRBV7-9 and TRBJ2-7; no clear D. Germline CDR1 SEHNR, CDR2 FQNEAQ (reference sequence). Between the trimmed V and J ends, which lost 5 bases and 5 bases, there was a span of 10 bases. This CDR3 comprises 12 residues.

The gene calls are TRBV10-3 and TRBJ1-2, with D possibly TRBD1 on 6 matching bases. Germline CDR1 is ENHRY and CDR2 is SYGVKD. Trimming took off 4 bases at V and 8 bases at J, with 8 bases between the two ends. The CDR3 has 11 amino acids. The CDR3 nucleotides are TGTGCCATCAGTGCAGGGGACGGCTACACCTTC. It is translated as CAISAGDGYTF.

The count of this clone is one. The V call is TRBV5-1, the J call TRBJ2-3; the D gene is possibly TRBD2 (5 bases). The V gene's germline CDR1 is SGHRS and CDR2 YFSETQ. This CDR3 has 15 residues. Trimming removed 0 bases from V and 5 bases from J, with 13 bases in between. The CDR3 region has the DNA TGCGCCAGCAGCTTGGGAGGGAGCCGGGGAGATACGCAGTATTTT. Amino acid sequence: CASSLGGSRGDTQYF.

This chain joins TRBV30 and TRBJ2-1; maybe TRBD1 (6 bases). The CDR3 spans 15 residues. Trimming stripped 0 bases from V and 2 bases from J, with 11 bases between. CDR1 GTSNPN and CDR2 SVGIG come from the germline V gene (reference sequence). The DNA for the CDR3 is TGTGCCTGGAGTGTGATGCGGACAGCCTACAATGAGCAGTTCTTC. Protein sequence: CAWSVMRTAYNEQFF.

Here the CDR3 reads CASSQTGAGANVLTF. CDR3 coding DNA: TGTGCCAGCAGCCAAACAGGGGCTGGGGCCAACGTCCTGACTTTC. This rearrangement joins TRBV7-9 to TRBJ2-6; 7 bases match TRBD1. After removal of 5 bases from V and 2 bases from J, the junction contained 3 bases not matched to a gene. The CDR3 has 15 residues. Per the germline V gene, CDR1 is SEHNR and CDR2 is FQNEAQ (reference sequence).